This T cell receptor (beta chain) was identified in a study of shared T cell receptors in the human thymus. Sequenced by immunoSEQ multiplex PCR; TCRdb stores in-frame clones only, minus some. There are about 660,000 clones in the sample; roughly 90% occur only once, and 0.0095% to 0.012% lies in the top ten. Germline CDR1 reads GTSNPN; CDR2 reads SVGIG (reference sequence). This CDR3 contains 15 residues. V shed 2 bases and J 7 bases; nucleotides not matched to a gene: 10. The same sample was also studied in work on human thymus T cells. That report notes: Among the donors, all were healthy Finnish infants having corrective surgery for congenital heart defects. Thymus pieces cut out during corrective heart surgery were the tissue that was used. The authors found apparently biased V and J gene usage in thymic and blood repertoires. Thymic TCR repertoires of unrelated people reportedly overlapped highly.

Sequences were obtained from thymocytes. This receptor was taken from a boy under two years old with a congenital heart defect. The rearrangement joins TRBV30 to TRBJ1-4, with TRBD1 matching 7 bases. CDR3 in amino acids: CAWSFMGQRGEKLFF. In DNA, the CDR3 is TGTGCCTGGAGTTTCATGGGACAGAGAGGTGAAAAACTGTTTTTT.